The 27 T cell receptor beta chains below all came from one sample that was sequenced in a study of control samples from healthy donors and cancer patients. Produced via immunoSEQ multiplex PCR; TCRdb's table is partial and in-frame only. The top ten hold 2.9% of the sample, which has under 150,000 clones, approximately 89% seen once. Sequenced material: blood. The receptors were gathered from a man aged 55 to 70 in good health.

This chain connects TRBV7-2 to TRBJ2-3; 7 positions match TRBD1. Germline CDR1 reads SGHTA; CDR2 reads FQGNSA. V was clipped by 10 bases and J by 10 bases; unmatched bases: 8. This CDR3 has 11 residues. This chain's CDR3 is CAKAWGTAQYF. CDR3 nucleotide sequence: TGTGCCAAGGCGTGGGGGACAGCGCAGTATTTT.

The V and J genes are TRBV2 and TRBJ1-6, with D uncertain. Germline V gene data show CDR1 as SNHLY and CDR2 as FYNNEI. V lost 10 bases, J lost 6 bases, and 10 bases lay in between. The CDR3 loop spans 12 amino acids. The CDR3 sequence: CAIEDLNSPLHF. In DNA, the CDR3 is TGTGCCATCGAGGACCTTAATTCACCCCTCCACTTT.

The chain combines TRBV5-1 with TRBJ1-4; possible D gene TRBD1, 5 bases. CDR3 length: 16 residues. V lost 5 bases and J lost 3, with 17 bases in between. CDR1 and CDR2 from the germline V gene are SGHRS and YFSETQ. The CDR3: CASRVTGGSANEKLFF. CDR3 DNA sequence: TGCGCCAGCAGGGTAACCGGGGGGTCGGCTAATGAAAAACTGTTTTTT.

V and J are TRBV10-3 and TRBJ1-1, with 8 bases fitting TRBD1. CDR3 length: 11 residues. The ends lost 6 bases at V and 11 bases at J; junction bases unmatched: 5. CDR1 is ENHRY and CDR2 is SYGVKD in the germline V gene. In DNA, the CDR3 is TGTGCCATCAGAGATCAGGGGGCGGCTTTCTTT. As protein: CAIRDQGAAFF.

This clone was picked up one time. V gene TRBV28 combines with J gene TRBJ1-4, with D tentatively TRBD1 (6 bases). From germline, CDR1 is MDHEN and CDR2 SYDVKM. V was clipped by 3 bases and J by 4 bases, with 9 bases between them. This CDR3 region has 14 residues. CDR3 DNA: TGTGCCAGCAGTTTGCCAGGGGTTAATGAAAAACTGTTTTTT. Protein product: CASSLPGVNEKLFF. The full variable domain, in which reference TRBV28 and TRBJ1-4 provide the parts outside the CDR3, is DVKVTQSSRYLVKRTGEKVFLECVQDMDHENMFWYRQDPGLGLRLIYFSYDVKMKEKGDIPEGYSVSREKKERFSLILESASTNQTSMYLCASSLPGVNEKLFFGSGTQLSVL.

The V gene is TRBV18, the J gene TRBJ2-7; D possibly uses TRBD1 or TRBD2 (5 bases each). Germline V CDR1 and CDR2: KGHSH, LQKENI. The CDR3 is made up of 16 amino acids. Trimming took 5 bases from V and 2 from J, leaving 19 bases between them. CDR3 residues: CASSTSGTLSAYEQYF. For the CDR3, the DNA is TGTGCCAGCTCAACGTCCGGGACCCTATCGGCCTACGAGCAGTACTTC.

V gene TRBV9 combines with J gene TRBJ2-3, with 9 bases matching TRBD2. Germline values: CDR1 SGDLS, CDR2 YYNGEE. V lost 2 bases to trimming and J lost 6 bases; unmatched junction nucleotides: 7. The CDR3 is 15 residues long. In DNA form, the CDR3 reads TGTGCCAGCAGCGTCCTAGCGGGACCCATGGATACGCAGTATTTT. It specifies CASSVLAGPMDTQYF.

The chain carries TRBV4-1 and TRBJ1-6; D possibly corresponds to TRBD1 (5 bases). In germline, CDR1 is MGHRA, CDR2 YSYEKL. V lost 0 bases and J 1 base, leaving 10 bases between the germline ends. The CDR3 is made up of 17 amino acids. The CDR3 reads CASSQDRWGSYNSPLHF. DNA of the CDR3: TGCGCCAGCAGCCAAGATCGATGGGGGTCCTATAATTCACCCCTCCACTTT.

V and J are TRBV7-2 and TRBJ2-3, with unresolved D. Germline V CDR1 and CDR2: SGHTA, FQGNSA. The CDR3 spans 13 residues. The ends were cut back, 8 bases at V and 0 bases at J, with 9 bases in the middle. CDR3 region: CASRAASTDTQYF. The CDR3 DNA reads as TGTGCCAGCCGGGCAGCTAGCACAGATACGCAGTATTTT.

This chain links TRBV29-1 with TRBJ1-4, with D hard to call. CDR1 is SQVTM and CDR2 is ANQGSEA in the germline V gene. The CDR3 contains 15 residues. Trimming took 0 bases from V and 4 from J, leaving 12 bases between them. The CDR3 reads CSVEDRGRGNEKLFF. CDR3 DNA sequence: TGCAGCGTTGAAGATAGAGGACGGGGTAATGAAAAACTGTTTTTT.

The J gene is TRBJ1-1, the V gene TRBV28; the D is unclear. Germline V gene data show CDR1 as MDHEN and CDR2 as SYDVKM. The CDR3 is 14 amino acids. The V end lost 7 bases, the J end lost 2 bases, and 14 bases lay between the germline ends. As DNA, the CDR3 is TGTGCCAGCAACCTGGGAGGGTTTAACACTGAAGCTTTCTTT. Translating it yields CASNLGGFNTEAFF.

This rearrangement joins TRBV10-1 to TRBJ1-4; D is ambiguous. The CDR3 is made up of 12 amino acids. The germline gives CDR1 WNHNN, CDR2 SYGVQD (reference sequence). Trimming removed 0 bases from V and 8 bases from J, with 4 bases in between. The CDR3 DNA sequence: TGCGCCAGCAGTGAGTCCGGCGAAAAACTGTTTTTT. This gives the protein CASSESGEKLFF.

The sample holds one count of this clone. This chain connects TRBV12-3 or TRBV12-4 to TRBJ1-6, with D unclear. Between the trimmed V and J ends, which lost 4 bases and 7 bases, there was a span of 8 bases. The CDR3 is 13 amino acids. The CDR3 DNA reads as TGTGCCAGCAGTTCAGTGGAGAATTCACCCCTCCACTTT. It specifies CASSSVENSPLHF.

CDR3 in amino acids: CASSDPGRVNTEAFF. In DNA form, the CDR3 reads TGCGCCAGCAGTGACCCCGGACGGGTTAACACTGAAGCTTTCTTT. The genes are TRBV10-2 and TRBJ1-1; unclear D gene. Trimming removed 3 bases at V and 2 bases at J, with 13 bases between. In germline, CDR1 is WSHSY, CDR2 SAAADI. CDR3 length: 15 amino acids.

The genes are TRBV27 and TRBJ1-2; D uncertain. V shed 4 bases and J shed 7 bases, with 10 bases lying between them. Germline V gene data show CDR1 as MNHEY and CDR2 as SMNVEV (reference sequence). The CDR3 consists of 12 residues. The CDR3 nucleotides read TGTGCCAGCAGTTGGGCTGGCGGTGGCTACACCTTC. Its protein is CASSWAGGGYTF.

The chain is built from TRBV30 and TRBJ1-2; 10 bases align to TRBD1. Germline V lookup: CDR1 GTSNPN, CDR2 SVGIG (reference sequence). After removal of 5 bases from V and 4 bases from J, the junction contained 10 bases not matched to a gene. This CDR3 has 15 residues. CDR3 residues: CAWSVPGQGIYGYTF. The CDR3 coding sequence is TGTGCCTGGTCTGTCCCGGGACAGGGGATCTATGGCTACACCTTC.

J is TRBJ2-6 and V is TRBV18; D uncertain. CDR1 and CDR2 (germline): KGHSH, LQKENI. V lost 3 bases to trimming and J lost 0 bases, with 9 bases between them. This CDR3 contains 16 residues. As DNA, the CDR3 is TGTGCCAGCTCACCGCTAATGGACTCTGGGGCCAACGTCCTGACTTTC. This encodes CASSPLMDSGANVLTF.

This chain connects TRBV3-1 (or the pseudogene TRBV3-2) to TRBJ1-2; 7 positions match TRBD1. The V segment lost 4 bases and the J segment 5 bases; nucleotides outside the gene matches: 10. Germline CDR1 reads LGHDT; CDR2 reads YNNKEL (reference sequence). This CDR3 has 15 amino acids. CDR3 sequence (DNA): TGTGCCAGCAGCCGGGGGGGACAGAACTCTTATGGCTACACCTTC. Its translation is CASSRGGQNSYGYTF.

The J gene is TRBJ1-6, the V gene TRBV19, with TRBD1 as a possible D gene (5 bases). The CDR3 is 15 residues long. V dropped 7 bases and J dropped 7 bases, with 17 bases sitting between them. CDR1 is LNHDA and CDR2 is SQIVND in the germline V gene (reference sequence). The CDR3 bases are TGTGCCAGTAAAGAGGGGCAGGTCCTCAATTCACCCCTCCACTTT. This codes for CASKEGQVLNSPLHF.

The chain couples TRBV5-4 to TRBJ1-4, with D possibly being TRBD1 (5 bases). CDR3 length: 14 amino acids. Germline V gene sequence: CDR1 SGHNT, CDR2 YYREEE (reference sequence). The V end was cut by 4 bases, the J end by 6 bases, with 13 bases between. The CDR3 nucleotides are TGTGCCAGCAGCCCAGGGATGGAGGATGAAAAACTGTTTTTT. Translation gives CASSPGMEDEKLFF.

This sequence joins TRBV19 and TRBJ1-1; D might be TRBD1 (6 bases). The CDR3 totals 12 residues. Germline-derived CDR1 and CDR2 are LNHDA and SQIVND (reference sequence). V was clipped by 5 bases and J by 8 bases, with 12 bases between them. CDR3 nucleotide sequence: TGTGCCAGTAGTTTCCAGGGGACGGAAGCTTTCTTT. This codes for CASSFQGTEAFF.

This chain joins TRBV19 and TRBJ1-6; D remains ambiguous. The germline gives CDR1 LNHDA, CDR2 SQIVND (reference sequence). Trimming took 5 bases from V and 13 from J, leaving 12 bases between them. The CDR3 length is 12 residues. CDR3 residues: CASSAERAPLHF. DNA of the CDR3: TGTGCCAGTAGTGCCGAGAGGGCCCCCCTCCACTTT.

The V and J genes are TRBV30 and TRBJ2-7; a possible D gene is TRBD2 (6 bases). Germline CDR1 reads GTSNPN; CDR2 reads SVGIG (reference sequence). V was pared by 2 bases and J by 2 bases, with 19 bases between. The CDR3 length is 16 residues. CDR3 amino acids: CAWSLPRDSWTYEQYF. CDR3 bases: TGTGCCTGGAGTCTCCCCCGGGACTCCTGGACCTACGAGCAGTACTTC.

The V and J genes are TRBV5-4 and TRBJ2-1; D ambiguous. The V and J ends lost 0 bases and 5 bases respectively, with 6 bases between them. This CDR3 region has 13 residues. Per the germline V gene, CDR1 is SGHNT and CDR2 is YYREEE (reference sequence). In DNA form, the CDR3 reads TGTGCCAGCAGCTTGGCAAGGGACAATGAGCAGTTCTTC. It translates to CASSLARDNEQFF.

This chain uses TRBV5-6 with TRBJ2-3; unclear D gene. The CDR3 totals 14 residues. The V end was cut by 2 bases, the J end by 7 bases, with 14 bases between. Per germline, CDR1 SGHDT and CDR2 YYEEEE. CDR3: CASSLRLVPHTQYF. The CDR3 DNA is TGTGCCAGCAGCTTACGACTCGTACCCCATACGCAGTATTTT.

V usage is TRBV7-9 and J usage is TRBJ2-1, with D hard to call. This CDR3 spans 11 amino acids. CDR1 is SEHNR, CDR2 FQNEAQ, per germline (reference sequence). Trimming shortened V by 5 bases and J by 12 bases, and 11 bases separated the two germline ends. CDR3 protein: CASSLEKGQFF. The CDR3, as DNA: TGTGCCAGCAGCCTGGAGAAGGGGCAGTTCTTC.

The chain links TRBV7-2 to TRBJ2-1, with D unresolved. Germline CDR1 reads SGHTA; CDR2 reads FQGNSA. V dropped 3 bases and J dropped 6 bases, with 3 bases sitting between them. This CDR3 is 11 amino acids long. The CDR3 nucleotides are TGTGCCAGCAGCTTTGGCAATGAGCAGTTCTTC. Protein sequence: CASSFGNEQFF. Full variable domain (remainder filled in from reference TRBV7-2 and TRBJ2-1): GAGVSQSPSNKVTEKGKDVELRCDPISGHTALYWYRQSLGQGLEFLIYFQGNSAPDKSGLPSDRFSAERTGGSVSTLTIQRTQQEDSAVYLCASSFGNEQFFGPGTRLTVL.